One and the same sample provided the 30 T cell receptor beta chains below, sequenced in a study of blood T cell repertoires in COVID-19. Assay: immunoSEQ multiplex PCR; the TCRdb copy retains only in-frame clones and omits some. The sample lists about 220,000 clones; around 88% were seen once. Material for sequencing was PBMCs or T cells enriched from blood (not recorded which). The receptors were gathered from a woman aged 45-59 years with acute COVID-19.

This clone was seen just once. The CDR3 is CASRGTGPRSGANVLTF. The DNA for the CDR3 is TGTGCCAGCAGGGGGACAGGGCCCCGCTCTGGGGCCAACGTCCTGACTTTC. This chain links TRBV2 with TRBJ2-6; TRBD1 agrees at 9 bases. The CDR3 is made up of 17 amino acids. In germline, CDR1 is SNHLY, CDR2 FYNNEI. V lost 6 bases, J lost 0 bases, and 6 bases stayed unmatched. The variable domain in full, with the rest retrieved from reference TRBV2 and TRBJ2-6, is EPEVTQTPSHQVTQMGQEVILRCVPISNHLYFYWYRQILGQKVEFLVSFYNNEISEKSEIFDDQFSVERPDGSNFTLKIRSTKLEDSAMYFCASRGTGPRSGANVLTFGAGSRLTVL.

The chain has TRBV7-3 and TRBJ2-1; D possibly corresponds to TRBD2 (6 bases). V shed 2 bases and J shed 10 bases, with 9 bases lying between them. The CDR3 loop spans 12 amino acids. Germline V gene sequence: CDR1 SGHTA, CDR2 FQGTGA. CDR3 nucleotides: TGTGCCAGCAGCTTATCCGCGGGGGAGCAGTTCTTC. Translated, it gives CASSLSAGEQFF. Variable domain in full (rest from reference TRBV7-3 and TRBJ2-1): GAGVSQTPSNKVTEKGKYVELRCDPISGHTALYWYRQSLGQGPEFLIYFQGTGAADDSGLPNDRFFAVRPEGSVSTLKIQRTERGDSAVYLCASSLSAGEQFFGPGTRLTVL.

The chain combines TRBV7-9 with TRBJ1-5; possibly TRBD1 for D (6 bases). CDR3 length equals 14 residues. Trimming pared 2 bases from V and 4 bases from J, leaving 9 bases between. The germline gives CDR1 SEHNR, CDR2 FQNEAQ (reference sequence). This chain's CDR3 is CASSLSTGNQPQHF. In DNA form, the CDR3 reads TGTGCCAGCAGCTTAAGTACAGGGAATCAGCCCCAGCATTTT.

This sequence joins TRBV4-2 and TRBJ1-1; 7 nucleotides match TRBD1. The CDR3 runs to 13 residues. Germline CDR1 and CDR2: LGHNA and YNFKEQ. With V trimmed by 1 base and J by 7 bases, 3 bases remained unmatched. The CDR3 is CASSQGTGLEAFF. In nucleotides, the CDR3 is TGTGCCAGCAGCCAAGGGACAGGACTTGAAGCTTTCTTT.

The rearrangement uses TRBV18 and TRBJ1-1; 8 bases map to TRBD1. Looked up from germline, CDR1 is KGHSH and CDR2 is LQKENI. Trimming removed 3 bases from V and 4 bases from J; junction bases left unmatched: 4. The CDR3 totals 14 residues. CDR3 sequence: CASSPSDRGTEAFF. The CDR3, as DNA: TGTGCCAGCTCACCCTCCGACAGGGGCACTGAAGCTTTCTTT. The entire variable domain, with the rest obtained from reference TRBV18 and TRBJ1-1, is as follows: NAGVMQNPRHLVRRRGQEARLRCSPMKGHSHVYWYRQLPEEGLKFMVYLQKENIIDESGMPKERFSAEFPKEGPSILRIQQVVRGDSAAYFCASSPSDRGTEAFFGQGTRLTVV.

The CDR3 sequence is CASSVQSGQWDNEQFF. CDR3 DNA sequence: TGCGCCAGCAGCGTTCAGTCGGGACAGTGGGACAATGAGCAGTTCTTC. The chain uses TRBV4-1 and TRBJ2-1; 7 nucleotides match TRBD1. CDR3 length: 16 residues. V was clipped by 5 bases and J by 5 bases; unmatched bases: 12. The germline V gene has CDR1 MGHRA and CDR2 YSYEKL.

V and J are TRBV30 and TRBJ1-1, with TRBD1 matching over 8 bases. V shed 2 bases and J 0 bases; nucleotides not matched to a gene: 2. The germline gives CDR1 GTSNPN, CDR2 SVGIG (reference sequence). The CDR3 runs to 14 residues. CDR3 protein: CAWSLDRVNTEAFF. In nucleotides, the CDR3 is TGTGCCTGGAGTTTGGACAGGGTGAACACTGAAGCTTTCTTT.

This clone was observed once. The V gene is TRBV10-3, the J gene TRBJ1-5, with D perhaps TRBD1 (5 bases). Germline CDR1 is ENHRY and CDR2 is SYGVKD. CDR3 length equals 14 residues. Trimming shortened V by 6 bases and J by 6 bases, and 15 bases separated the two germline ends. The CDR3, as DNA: TGTGCCATCAGCTTGGCAGGGTCATCTCAGCCCCAGCATTTT. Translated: CAISLAGSSQPQHF.

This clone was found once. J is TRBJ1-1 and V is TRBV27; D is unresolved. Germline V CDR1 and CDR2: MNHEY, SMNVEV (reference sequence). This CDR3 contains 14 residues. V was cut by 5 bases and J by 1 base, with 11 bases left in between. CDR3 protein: CASSPLDPNTEAFF. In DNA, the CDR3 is TGTGCCAGCAGTCCCCTAGACCCGAACACTGAAGCTTTCTTT.

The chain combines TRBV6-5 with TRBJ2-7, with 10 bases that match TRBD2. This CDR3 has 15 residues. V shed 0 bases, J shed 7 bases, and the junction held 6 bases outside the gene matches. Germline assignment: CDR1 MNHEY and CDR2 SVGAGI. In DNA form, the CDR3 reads TGTGCCAGCAGTTACTCGAGTAGCGGGAGGAGTGAGCAGTACTTC. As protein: CASSYSSSGRSEQYF.

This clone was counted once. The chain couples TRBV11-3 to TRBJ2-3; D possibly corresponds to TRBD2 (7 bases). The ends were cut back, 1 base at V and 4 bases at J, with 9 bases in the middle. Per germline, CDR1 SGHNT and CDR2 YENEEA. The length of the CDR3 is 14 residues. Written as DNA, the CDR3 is TGTGCCAGCAGCTTAGGGGGGGGCCCAGATACGCAGTATTTT. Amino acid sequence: CASSLGGGPDTQYF. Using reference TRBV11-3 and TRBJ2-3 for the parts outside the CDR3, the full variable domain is EAGVVQSPRYKIIEKKQPVAFWCNPISGHNTLYWYLQNLGQGPELLIRYENEEAVDDSQLPKDRFSAERLKGVDSTLKIQPAELGDSAVYLCASSLGGGPDTQYFGPGTRLTVL.

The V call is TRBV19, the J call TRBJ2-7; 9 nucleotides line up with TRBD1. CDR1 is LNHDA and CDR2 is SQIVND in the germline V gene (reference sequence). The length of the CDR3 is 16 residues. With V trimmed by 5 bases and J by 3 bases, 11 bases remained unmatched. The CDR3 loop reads CASSPGIQGARYEQYF. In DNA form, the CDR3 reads TGTGCCAGTAGTCCAGGCATACAGGGGGCGCGCTACGAGCAGTACTTC.

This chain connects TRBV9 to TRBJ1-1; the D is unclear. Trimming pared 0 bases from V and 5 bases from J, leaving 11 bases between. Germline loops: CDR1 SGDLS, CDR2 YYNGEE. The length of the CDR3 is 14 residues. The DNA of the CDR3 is TGTGCCAGCAGCGTAGAAGCGGGAGAGACTGAAGCTTTCTTT. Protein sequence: CASSVEAGETEAFF.

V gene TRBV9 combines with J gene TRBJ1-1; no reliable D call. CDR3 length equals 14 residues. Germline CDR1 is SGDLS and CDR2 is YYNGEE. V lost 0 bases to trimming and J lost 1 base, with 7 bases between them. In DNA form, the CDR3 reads TGTGCCAGCAGCGTAGCTGCCGGGAACACTGAAGCTTTCTTT. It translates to CASSVAAGNTEAFF.

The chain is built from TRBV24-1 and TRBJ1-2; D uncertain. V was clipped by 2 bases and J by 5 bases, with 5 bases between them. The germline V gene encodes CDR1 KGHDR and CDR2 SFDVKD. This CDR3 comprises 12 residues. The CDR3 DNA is TGTGCCACCAGTGATTCCGTGTATGGCTACACCTTC. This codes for CATSDSVYGYTF.

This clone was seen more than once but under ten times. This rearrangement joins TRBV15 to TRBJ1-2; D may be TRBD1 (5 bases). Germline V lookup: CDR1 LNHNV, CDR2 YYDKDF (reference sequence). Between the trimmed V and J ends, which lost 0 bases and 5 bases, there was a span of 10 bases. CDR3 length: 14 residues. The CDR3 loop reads CATSRDGKGYGYTF. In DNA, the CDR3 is TGTGCCACCAGCAGAGATGGGAAGGGGTATGGCTACACCTTC.

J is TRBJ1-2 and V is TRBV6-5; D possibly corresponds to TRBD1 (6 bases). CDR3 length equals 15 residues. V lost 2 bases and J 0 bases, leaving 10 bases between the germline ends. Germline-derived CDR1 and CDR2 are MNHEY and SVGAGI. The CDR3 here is CASSYLSGANYGYTF. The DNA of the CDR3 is TGTGCCAGCAGTTACCTGTCAGGGGCTAACTATGGCTACACCTTC.

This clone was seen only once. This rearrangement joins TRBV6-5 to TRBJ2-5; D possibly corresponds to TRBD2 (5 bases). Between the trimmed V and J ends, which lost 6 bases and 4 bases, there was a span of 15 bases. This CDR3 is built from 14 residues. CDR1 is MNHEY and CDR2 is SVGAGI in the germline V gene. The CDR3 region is CASSHQPSPETQYF. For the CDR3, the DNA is TGTGCCAGCAGCCACCAACCTAGCCCAGAGACCCAGTACTTC.

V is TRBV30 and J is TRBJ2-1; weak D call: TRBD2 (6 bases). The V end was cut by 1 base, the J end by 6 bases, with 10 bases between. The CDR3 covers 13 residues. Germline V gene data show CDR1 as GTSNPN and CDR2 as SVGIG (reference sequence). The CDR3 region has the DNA TGTGCCTGGAGTGCCCCGGGACTCAATGAGCAGTTCTTC. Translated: CAWSAPGLNEQFF.

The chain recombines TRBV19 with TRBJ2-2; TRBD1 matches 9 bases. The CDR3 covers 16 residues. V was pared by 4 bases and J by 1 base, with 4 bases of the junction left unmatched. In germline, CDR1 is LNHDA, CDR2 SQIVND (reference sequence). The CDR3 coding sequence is TGTGCCAGTAGTACACGGACAGGGGTGAACACCGGGGAGCTGTTTTTT. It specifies CASSTRTGVNTGELFF.

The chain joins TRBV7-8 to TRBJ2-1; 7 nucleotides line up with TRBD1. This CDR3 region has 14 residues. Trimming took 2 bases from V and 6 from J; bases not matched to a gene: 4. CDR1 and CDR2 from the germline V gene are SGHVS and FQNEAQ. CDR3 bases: TGTGCCAGCAGCTTATCGCCAGGGGGCAATGAGCAGTTCTTC. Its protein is CASSLSPGGNEQFF.

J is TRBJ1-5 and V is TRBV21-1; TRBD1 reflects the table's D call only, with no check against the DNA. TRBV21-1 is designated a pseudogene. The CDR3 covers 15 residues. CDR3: CASTAGQGGNQPQHF. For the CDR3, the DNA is TGTGCCAGCACCGCGGGACAGGGGGGCAATCAGCCCCAGCATTTT.

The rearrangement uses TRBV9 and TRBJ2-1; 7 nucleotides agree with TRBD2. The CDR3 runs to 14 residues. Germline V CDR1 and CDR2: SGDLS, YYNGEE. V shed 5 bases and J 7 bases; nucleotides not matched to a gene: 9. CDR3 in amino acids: CASRPPGTINEQFF. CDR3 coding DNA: TGTGCCAGCAGACCCCCCGGGACTATTAATGAGCAGTTCTTC.

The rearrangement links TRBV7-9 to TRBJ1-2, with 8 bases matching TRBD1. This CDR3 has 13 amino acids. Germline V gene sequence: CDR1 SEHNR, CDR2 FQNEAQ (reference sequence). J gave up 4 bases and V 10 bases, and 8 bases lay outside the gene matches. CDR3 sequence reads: CATFRTGSYGYTF. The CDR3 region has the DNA TGTGCCACCTTTCGGACAGGGAGCTATGGCTACACCTTC.

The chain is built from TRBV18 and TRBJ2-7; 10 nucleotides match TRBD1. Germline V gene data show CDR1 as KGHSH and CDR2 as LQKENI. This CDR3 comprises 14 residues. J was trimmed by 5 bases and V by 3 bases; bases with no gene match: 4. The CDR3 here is CASSPGQGLNEQYF. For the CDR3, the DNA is TGTGCCAGCTCACCGGGACAGGGGCTCAACGAGCAGTACTTC. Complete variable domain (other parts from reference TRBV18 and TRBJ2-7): NAGVMQNPRHLVRRRGQEARLRCSPMKGHSHVYWYRQLPEEGLKFMVYLQKENIIDESGMPKERFSAEFPKEGPSILRIQQVVRGDSAAYFCASSPGQGLNEQYFGPGTRLTVT.

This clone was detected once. In nucleotides, the CDR3 is TGTGCCAGTAGTATCCGGGACACCGCTAGCAATCAGCCCCAGCATTTT. It codes for CASSIRDTASNQPQHF. The chain carries TRBV19 and TRBJ1-5, with a weak D call TRBD1 (6 bases). Germline CDR1 reads LNHDA; CDR2 reads SQIVND (reference sequence). Trimming stripped 3 bases from V and 0 bases from J, with 12 bases between. This CDR3 has 16 amino acids.

CDR3 nucleotides: TGTGCCAGCTCACCGAGGGTTCCGGGTCGGACCTACGAGCAGTACTTC. This translates into CASSPRVPGRTYEQYF. The chain joins TRBV18 to TRBJ2-7; TRBD2 might be the D (5 bases). V lost 3 bases and J 2 bases, leaving 17 bases between the germline ends. The CDR3 extends over 16 amino acids. Looked up from germline, CDR1 is KGHSH and CDR2 is LQKENI.

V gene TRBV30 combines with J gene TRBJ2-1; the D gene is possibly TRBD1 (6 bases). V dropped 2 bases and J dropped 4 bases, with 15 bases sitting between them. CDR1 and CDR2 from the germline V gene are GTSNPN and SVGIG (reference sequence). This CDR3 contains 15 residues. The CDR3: CAWSLGQGRYNEQFF. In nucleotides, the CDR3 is TGTGCCTGGAGTTTAGGGCAGGGGCGATACAATGAGCAGTTCTTC.

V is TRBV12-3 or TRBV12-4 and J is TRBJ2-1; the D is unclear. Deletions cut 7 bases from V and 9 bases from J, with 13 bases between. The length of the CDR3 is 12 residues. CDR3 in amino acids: CASNTETTEQFF. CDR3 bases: TGTGCCAGCAATACAGAAACCACTGAGCAGTTCTTC.

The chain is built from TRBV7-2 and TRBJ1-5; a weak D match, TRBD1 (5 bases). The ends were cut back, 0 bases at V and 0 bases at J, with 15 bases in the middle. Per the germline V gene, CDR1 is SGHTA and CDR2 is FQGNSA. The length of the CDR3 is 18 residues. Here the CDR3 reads CASSLALGGGYSNQPQHF. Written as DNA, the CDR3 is TGTGCCAGCAGCTTAGCTCTCGGGGGGGGGTATAGCAATCAGCCCCAGCATTTT.